The following is a TCR beta chain sequence with its context. This clone appeared a few times. Its antigen remains unidentified. No much larger clonotype is one base removed from it; base qualities were not supplied. Germline trimming: 4 bases from V, 3 bases from J; junction bases outside gene matches: 11. The CDR3 numbers 16 residues from cysteine through phenylalanine. The read is trimmed to its CDR3 DNA, 48 bases read in frame from base 1. The germline V gene supplies CDR1 SGHRS and CDR2 YFSETQ. Healthy HIV-negative adults with no recently reported acute infections or vaccinations were included as donors. Every donor was a Caucasian adult living in Nashville, Tennessee, USA. CD4+ T cells were enriched by magnetic negative selection; naive cells were then positively selected on CD45RA, and the negative fraction formed the memory subset. Blood was collected by leukapheresis, and PBMCs were isolated by Ficoll-Histopaque density gradient centrifugation and then cryopreserved in liquid nitrogen vapor phase. Purity and quantity of every magnetically sorted T cell population were checked by analytical flow cytometry. Each sorted fraction had its genomic DNA isolated and then quantified by UV absorbance on a Nanodrop 2000c.

The data originate from a study of shared clonotypes between healthy human individuals (dated by TCRdb to the early 2020s). Some background on the complete study: A few men and two women, aged 18 to 49 years, made up the cohort. Blood TCR repertoires of about 5 healthy adults were deeply sequenced to estimate repertoire size and the extent of clonotype sharing between individuals. Libraries were prepared and TCR repertoires were sequenced by different laboratories using diverse techniques, in order to increase sequencing depth and limit assay-specific biases. For each donor, CD4 naive and CD4 memory were each given three plates, CD8 naive was given two plates, and CD8 memory was given one plate. Between about 0.8 and 9 billion PBMCs per donor were obtained by leukapheresis.

Using the deep immunoSEQ assay, TCR CDR3 regions were amplified from genomic DNA by multiplex PCR. Extracted genomic DNA from each cell subset was distributed evenly across all wells of several immunoSEQ 96-well plates, and each plate was treated as a replicate. For sorted subsets, each replicate PCR was loaded with 150 to 250 ng genomic DNA, equivalent to 30,000 or so T cell genomes. Purified libraries were quantified with a Qubit 3.0 fluorometer, sized on a Bioanalyzer 2100, and re-quantified with the KAPA Library Quantification kit. Each immunoSEQ 96-well plate was sequenced on its own single-read 150-cycle Illumina NextSeq 550 flow cell. Under the source paper's analysis protocol: Because the immunoSEQ output held only junctional sequences and lacked quality scores, the filtering could not match the filtering applied to full-length reads. Sequences were annotated with PyIR, a Python wrapper for IgBLAST v1.9, and V/J genes and CDR3 were assigned using IMGT germline references. Any read was removed if the V/J assignment was weak (E-value above 1e-6), the CDR3 was missing, or the read contained stop codons, out-of-frame junctions, or ambiguous translated residues. V3J clonotypes were defined by identical inferred V gene, J gene, and CDR3 amino acid sequence. The percentage overlap between two repertoires was calculated by dividing the number of shared unique clonotypes by the size of the smaller repertoire. Repertoire richness was assessed with RTK rarefaction, the Chao1 estimator, and Recon v2.1 estimates of unobserved clonotypes. Generation probabilities for all TCRbeta clonotypes obtained by the gDNA method from four donors were computed using OLGA. TCRdb retrieved this table from immuneACCESS and kept in-frame rearrangements only. Not all clones are present; in checked studies, unresolved V genes account for under half, and no reason is known for the remainder. The D gene and trimming were derived from the DNA, and the V and J assignments and clone size from that table. The sample contains roughly 700,000 clones, over 65% of them found a single time. The ten most abundant clones make up about 1.8% of the sample.

Study-wide findings and limitations: Sharing across a few donors was observed for approximately 4.6% of naive CD4, about 4% of naive CD8, 2% to 2.5% of memory CD4, and roughly 0.4% of memory CD8 clonotypes. Higher generation probabilities were observed for clonotypes shared by all four sorted-subset donors than for non-shared clonotypes. Sampling was restricted to blood, and TCR repertoires in tissues likely differ from the TCR repertoires found in blood. Based on pairwise subsampling, the degree of clonotype sharing among donors was expected to be affected by sequencing depth. The genetic and exposure-history diversity represented was limited by the small number of donors. Naive subsets generally had larger estimated clonotype richness than memory subsets did. Rarefaction of sorted-subset datasets indicated incomplete sequencing despite the large sequencing depth.

The receptor chain draws on TRBV5-1 and TRBJ2-7, with 9 bases aligning to TRBD1. Source material: memory CD4+ T cells sorted from blood. The cell subset or site label of this sample denotes: CD45RA-negative fraction. This receptor was taken from a woman aged 25 to 45 in good health. DNA sequence: TGCGCCAGCAGCCTCCAACCCCCGGGACAGGGCTACGAGCAGTACTTC. This gives the protein CASSLQPPGQGYEQYF.